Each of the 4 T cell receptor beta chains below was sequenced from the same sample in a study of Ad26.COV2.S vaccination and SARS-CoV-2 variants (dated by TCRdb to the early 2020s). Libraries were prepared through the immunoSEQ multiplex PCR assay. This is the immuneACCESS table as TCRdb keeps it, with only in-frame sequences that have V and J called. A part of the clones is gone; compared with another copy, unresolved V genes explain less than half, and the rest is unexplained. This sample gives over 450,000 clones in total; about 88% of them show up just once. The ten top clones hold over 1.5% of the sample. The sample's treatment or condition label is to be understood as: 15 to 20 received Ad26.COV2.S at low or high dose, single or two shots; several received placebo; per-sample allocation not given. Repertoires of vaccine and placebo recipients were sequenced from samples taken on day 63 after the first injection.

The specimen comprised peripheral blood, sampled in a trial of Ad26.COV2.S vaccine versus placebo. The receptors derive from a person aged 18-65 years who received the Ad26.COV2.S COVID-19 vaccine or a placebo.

Here the CDR3 DNA reads TGTGCCAGCAGCCAAGACGGCCTTCTCAATGAGCAGTTCTTC. It encodes CASSQDGLLNEQFF. This chain joins TRBV14 and TRBJ2-1, with no clear D. The CDR3 sequence is 14 residues long. The ends were cut back, 0 bases at V and 6 bases at J, with 9 bases in the middle. CDR1 and CDR2 from the germline V gene are SGHDN and FVKESK.

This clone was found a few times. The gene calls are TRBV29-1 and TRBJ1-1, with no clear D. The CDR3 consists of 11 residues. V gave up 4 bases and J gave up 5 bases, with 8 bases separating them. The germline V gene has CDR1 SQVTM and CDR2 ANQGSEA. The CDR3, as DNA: TGCAGCGTTGGATGGGATACTGAAGCTTTCTTT. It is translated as CSVGWDTEAFF.

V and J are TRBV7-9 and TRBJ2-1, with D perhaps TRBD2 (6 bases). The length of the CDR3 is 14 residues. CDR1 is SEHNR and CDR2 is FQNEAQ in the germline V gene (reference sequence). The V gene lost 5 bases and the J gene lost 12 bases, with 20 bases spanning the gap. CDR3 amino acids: CASSPGLPQLVQFF. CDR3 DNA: TGTGCCAGCAGCCCGGGACTGCCGCAGCTAGTGCAGTTCTTC.

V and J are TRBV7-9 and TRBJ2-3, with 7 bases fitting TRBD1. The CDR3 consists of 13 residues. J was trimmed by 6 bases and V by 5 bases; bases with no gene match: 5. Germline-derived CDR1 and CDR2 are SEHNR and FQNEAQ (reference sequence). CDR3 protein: CASSLKGADTQYF. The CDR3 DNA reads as TGTGCCAGCAGCCTCAAGGGGGCCGATACGCAGTATTTT.